Here is one T cell receptor (beta chain) with its context. Its antigen is currently unknown. The germline gives CDR1 WSHSY, CDR2 SAAADI. This CDR3 is 15 amino acids long. The sample originates from a study of T cells expressing NK-cell markers. Study-wide points: Nothing established the HCMV specificity of expanded NKG2C+ T cell clones.

TCRdb re-called the 5' RACE reads and catalogs CDR3 proteins one per entry, DNA excluded. This table holds roughly 390,000 distinct CDR3 sequences. The sequenced sample consisted of blood T cells: a sorted CD56 or NKG2C T cell subset, CD4+ or CD8+ T cells, or bulk PBMC T cells (not recorded which). The origin of this receptor is a man aged 18-69 years in good health. The V call is TRBV10-2, the J call TRBJ1-2; absent DNA, TCRdb's TRBD1 call cannot be checked. CDR3 sequence: CASAPPLQGNYGYTF.